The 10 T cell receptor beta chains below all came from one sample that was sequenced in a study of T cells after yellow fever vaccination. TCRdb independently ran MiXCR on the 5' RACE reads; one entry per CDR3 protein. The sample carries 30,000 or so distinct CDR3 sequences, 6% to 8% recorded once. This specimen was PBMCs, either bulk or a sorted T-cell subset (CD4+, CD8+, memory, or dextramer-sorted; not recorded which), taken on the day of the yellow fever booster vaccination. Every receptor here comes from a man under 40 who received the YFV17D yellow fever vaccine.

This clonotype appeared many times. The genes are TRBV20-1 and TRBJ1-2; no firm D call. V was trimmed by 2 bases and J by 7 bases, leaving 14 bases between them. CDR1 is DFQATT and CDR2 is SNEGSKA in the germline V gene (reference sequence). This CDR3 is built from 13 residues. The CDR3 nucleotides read TGCAGTGCTAGAACGGATTCGTTTGTTGGCTACACCTTC. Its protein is CSARTDSFVGYTF.

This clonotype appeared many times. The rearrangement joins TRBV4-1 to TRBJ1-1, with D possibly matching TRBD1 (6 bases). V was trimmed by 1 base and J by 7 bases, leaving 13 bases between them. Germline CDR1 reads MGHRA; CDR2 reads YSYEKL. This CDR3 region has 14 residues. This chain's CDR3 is CASSQGPGQSEAFF. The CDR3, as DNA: TGCGCCAGCAGCCAAGGCCCAGGACAGAGTGAAGCTTTCTTT.

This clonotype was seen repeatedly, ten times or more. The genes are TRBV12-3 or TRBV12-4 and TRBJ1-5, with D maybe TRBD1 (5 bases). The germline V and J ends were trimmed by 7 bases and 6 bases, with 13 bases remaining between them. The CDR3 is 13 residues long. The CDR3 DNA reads TGTGCCAGCAAAGAGGGGTTGAGTCAGCCCCAGCATTTT. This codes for CASKEGLSQPQHF.

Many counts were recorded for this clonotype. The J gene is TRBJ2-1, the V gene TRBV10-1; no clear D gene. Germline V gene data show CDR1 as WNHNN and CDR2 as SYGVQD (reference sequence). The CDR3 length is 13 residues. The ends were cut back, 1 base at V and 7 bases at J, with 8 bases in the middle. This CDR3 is CASSELTRNEQFF. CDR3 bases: TGCGCCAGCAGTGAGTTGACTCGTAATGAGCAGTTCTTC.

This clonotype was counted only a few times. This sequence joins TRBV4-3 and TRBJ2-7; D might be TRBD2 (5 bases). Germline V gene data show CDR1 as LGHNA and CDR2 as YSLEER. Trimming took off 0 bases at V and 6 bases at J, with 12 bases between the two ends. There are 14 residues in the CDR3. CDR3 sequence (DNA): TGCGCCAGCAGCCAAGAGGGTTCGGGGTTCGAGCAGTACTTC. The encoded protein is CASSQEGSGFEQYF.

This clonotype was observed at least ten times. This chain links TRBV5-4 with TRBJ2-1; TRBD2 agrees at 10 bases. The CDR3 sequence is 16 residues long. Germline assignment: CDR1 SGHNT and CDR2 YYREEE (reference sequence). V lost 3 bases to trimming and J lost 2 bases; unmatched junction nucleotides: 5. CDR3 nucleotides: TGTGCCAGCAGCTGGGGACTAGCGCGTACCTACAATGAGCAGTTCTTC. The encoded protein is CASSWGLARTYNEQFF.

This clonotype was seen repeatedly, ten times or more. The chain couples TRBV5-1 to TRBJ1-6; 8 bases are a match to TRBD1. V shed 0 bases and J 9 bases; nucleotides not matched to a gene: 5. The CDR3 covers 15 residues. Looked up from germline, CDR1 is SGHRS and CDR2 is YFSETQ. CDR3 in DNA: TGCGCCAGCAGCTTGGCTCTCAGGGGGCTTTCACCCCTCCACTTT. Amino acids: CASSLALRGLSPLHF.

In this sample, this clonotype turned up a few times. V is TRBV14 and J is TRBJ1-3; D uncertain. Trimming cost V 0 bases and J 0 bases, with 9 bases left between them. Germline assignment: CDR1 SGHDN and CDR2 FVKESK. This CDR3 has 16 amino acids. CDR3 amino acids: CASSQDAGLSGNTIYF. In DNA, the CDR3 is TGTGCCAGCAGCCAAGACGCCGGACTCTCTGGAAACACCATATATTTT.

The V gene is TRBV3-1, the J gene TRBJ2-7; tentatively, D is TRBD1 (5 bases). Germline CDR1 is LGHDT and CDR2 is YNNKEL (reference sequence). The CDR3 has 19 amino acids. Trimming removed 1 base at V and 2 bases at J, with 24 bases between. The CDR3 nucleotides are TGTGCCAGCAGCCAAGGGGGAAGGGTTTTGGAAGGGGCCGCCTACGAGCAGTACTTC. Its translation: CASSQGGRVLEGAAYEQYF.

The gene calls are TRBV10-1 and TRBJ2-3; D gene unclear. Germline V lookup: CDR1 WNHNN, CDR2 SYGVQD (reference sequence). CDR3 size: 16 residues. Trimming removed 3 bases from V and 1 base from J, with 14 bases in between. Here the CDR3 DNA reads TGCGCCAGCAGTGAATTCCAGGCGGCCCGCACAGATACGCAGTATTTT. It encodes CASSEFQAARTDTQYF.